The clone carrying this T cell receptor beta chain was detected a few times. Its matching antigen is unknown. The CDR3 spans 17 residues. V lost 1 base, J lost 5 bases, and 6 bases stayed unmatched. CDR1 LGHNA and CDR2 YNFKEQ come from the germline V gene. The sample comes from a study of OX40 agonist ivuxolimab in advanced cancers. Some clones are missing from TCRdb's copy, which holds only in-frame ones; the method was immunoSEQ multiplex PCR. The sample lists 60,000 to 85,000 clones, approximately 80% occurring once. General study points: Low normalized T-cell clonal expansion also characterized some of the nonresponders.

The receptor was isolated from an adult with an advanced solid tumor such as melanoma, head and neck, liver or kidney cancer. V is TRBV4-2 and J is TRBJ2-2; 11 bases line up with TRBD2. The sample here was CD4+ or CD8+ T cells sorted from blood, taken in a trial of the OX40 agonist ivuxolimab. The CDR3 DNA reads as TGTGCCAGCAGCCAAGCCATAGCGGGGGGGCGGACCGGGGAGCTGTTTTTT. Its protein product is CASSQAIAGGRTGELFF.